This T cell receptor (beta chain) was captured in a study of identical twins. This CDR3 is built from 16 residues. In germline, CDR1 is ENHRY, CDR2 SYGVKD. The V gene lost 3 bases and the J gene lost 4 bases, with 16 bases spanning the gap. Study observations and caveats: Cord blood's abundant beta clonotypes had fewer insertions, unlike memory repertoires.

The authors used template switching to add a universal primer site and gave cDNA unique molecular identifiers. TCRdb analysed the 5' RACE reads with MiXCR anew, one entry per CDR3 protein. The sample yields 690,000 or so distinct CDR3 sequences, over 5% seen once. Remarks on this clonotype: Its antigen is undetermined.

The TCR originated in a man aged 18 to 30 in good health. The rearrangement joins TRBV10-3 to TRBJ2-1, with D perhaps matching TRBD2 (6 bases). The specimen sequenced was naive T cells sorted from blood. CDR3 sequence reads: CAISDKRRVPYNEQFF. For the CDR3, the DNA is TGTGCCATCAGTGATAAGAGGAGGGTACCTTACAATGAGCAGTTCTTC.